The rows below give T cell receptor beta chains drawn from one sample of a study of blood T cell repertoires in COVID-19. Using immunoSEQ multiplex PCR, the repertoire was profiled, and TCRdb retains in-frame clones only, with some absent. Here the sample spans 300,000 to 450,000 clones, approximately 87% being singletons. Input material: peripheral blood. The source is a woman in her sixties or seventies with COVID-19, enrolled during active disease. Each CDR3 is given with its conserved first and last residue. A D gene is named only where the DNA matches it firmly. Clone sizes are given selectively: once, few, many, or a class where the clone is expanded.

J gene: TRBJ2-4
D gene: NA
V gene: TRBV19
clone size: NA
CDR3 protein: CASAEGLAKNIQYF
CDR3 DNA: TGTGCCAGTGCGGAGGGCCTAGCCAAAAACATTCAGTACTTC

J gene: TRBJ1-2
D gene: NA
V gene: TRBV6-6
clone size: NA
CDR3 protein: CASSYSSGSYGYTF
CDR3 DNA: TGTGCCAGCAGTTACTCGTCGGGGTCCTATGGCTACACCTTC

J gene: TRBJ1-6
D gene: NA
V gene: TRBV6-6
clone size: NA
CDR3 protein: CASSDMGIGSPLHF
CDR3 DNA: TGTGCCAGCAGTGACATGGGCATCGGTTCACCCCTCCACTTT

J gene: TRBJ2-3
D gene: NA
V gene: TRBV9
clone size: NA
CDR3 protein: CASSVGRSGSPGTDTQYF
CDR3 DNA: TGTGCCAGCAGCGTAGGGCGTTCGGGGAGCCCGGGCACAGATACGCAGTATTTT

J gene: TRBJ2-6
D gene: NA
V gene: TRBV9
clone size: NA
CDR3 protein: CASSIQGTGANVLTF
CDR3 DNA: TGTGCCAGCAGCATACAGGGAACTGGGGCCAACGTCCTGACTTTC

J gene: TRBJ2-7
D gene: NA
V gene: TRBV3-1/TRBV3-2
clone size: NA
CDR3 protein: CASSLSSYEQYF
CDR3 DNA: TGTGCCAGCAGCCTCTCCTCCTACGAGCAGTACTTC

J gene: TRBJ1-2
D gene: TRBD1
V gene: TRBV6-4
clone size: NA
CDR3 protein: CASSPGQGYYGYTF
CDR3 DNA: TGTGCCAGCAGTCCGGGACAGGGCTACTATGGCTACACCTTC

J gene: TRBJ1-2
D gene: NA
V gene: TRBV6-6
clone size: NA
CDR3 protein: CASSYSTAYGYTF
CDR3 DNA: TGTGCCAGCAGTTACTCGACAGCATATGGCTACACCTTC

J gene: TRBJ1-4
D gene: TRBD1
V gene: TRBV15
clone size: NA
CDR3 protein: CATSTRTGVREKLFF
CDR3 DNA: TGTGCCACCAGCACGCGGACAGGCGTAAGGGAAAAACTGTTTTTT

J gene: TRBJ2-2
D gene: TRBD2
V gene: TRBV5-1
clone size: NA
CDR3 protein: CASSFRASGGATGELFF
CDR3 DNA: TGCGCCAGCAGCTTCCGCGCTAGCGGGGGGGCCACCGGGGAGCTGTTTTTT

J gene: TRBJ2-7
D gene: NA
V gene: TRBV6-5
clone size: NA
CDR3 protein: CASSYRAGRYEQYF
CDR3 DNA: TGTGCCAGCAGTTACCGGGCAGGGAGGTACGAGCAGTACTTC

J gene: TRBJ2-7
D gene: NA
V gene: TRBV6-5
clone size: NA
CDR3 protein: CASRSGDQQYF
CDR3 DNA: TGTGCCAGCAGGTCAGGGGACCAGCAGTACTTC

J gene: TRBJ1-2
D gene: TRBD1
V gene: TRBV3-1/TRBV3-2
clone size: NA
CDR3 protein: CASSVSGTGGYGYTF
CDR3 DNA: TGTGCCAGCTCAGTCTCCGGGACAGGGGGATATGGCTACACCTTC

J gene: TRBJ2-7
D gene: NA
V gene: TRBV28
clone size: once
CDR3 protein: CASSFLPLYEQYF
CDR3 DNA: TGTGCCAGCAGTTTCCTCCCCCTGTACGAGCAGTACTTC

J gene: TRBJ2-4
D gene: TRBD2
V gene: TRBV4-1
clone size: NA
CDR3 protein: CASSQDRTAGVKNIQYF
CDR3 DNA: TGCGCCAGCAGCCAAGATCGGACGGCGGGGGTCAAAAACATTCAGTACTTC

J gene: TRBJ1-2
D gene: NA
V gene: TRBV7-2
clone size: once
CDR3 protein: CASSLTGGGRLGYTF
CDR3 DNA: TGTGCCAGCAGCTTAACCGGGGGGGGCCGTCTTGGCTACACCTTC

J gene: TRBJ1-4
D gene: TRBD1
V gene: TRBV20-1
clone size: NA
CDR3 protein: CSGDRDEKLFF
CDR3 DNA: TGCAGTGGTGACAGGGATGAAAAACTGTTTTTT

J gene: TRBJ2-5
D gene: TRBD1
V gene: TRBV7-9
clone size: NA
CDR3 protein: CASSAYTGGETQYF
CDR3 DNA: TGTGCCAGCAGCGCCTATACAGGGGGAGAGACCCAGTACTTC

J gene: TRBJ1-5
D gene: NA
V gene: TRBV28
clone size: few
CDR3 protein: CASSPPQGQGSQPQHF
CDR3 DNA: TGTGCCAGCAGTCCACCTCAGGGGCAGGGCTCTCAGCCCCAGCATTTT

J gene: TRBJ1-1
D gene: NA
V gene: TRBV5-6
clone size: NA
CDR3 protein: CASKRQVNTEAFF
CDR3 DNA: TGTGCCAGCAAAAGGCAGGTGAACACTGAAGCTTTCTTT

J gene: TRBJ2-6
D gene: NA
V gene: TRBV7-9
clone size: NA
CDR3 protein: CASSLASHSSGANVLTF
CDR3 DNA: TGTGCCAGCAGCTTAGCTTCCCATTCCTCTGGGGCCAACGTCCTGACTTTC

J gene: TRBJ1-5
D gene: TRBD1
V gene: TRBV6-6
clone size: NA
CDR3 protein: CASSPVFPGTAYSNQPQHF
CDR3 DNA: TGTGCCAGCAGTCCCGTTTTTCCCGGGACAGCATATAGCAATCAGCCCCAGCATTTT

J gene: TRBJ1-1
D gene: TRBD1
V gene: TRBV7-9
clone size: few
CDR3 protein: CASTDRQGATEAFF
CDR3 DNA: TGTGCCAGCACGGACAGGCAGGGGGCCACTGAAGCTTTCTTT